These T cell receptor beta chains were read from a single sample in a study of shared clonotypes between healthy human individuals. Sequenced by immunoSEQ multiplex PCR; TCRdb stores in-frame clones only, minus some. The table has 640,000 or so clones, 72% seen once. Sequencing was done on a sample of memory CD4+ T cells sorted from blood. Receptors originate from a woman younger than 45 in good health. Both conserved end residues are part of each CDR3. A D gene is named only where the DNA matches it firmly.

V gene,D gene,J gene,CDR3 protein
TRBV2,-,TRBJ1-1,CASSEDRTTEAFF
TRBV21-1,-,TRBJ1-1,CASSKAERGQDTEAFF
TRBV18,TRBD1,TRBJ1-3,CASSPMDRVSGNTIYF
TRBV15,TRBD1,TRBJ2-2,CATKGQLNTGELFF
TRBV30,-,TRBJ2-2,CAWRTGGNTGELFF
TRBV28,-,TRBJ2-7,CASSETNSYEQYF
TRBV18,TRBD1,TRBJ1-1,CASSMTGTANTEAFF
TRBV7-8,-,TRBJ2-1,CASSLEWDYEQFF
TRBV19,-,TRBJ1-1,CASAQGFKNTEAFF
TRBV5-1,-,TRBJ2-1,CASSFQAGNEQFF
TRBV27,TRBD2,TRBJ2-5,CASKGTSGRFGGQETQYF
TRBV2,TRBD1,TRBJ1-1,CASSEGQGYYAEAFF
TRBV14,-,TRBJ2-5,CASSQVVGYQETQYF
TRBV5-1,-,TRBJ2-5,CASSLAQGKETQYF
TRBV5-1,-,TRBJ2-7,CASSERVSYEQYF
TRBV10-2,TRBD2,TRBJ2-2,CASRDSGLATGELFF
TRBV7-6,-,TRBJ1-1,CASSLAGGGGVEAFF
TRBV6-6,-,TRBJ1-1,CASSYWVGTEAFF
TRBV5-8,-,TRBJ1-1,CASSLTKGTEAFF
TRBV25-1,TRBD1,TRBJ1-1,CASRNQGGTEAFF
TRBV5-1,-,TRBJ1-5,CASSMDDNQPQHF
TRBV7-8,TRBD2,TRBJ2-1,CASSISGTSGRSDEQFF
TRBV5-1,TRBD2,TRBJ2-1,CASSVSGSGYNEQFF
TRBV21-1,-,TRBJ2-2,CASSKRPGADTGELFF
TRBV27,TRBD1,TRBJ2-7,CASRIDRGQAYEQYF
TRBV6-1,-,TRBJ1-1,CASEANTEAFF
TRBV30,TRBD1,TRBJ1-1,CAWKNRGMNTEAFF
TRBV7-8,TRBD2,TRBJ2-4,CASSLVGLAGVSIQYF
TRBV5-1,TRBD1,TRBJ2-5,CASSPTGGGEETQYF
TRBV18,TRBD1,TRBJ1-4,CASSPRTGGEKLFF
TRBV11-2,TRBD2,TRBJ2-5,CASSPLGLAVQETQYF
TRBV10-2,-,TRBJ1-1,CASSETGLTEAFF
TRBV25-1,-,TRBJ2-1,CASSDRDYNEQFF
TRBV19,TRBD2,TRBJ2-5,CASSISGEGRGETQYF
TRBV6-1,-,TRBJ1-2,CASSRYPGYYGYTF
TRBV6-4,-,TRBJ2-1,CASSDPRFPHEQFF
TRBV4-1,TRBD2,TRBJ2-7,CASSQNLRLAGAGEQYF
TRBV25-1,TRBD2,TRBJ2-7,CASSEGLAGGESYEQYF
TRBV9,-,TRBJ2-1,CASSLTLALEQFF
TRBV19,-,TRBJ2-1,CASSVQGGHEQFF
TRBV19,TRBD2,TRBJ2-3,CASRDLAGKGDTQYF
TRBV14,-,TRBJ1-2,CASSQDAAYGYTF
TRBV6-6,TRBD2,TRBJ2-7,CASRTAGVGYEQYF
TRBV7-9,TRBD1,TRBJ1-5,CASSLGDRQPQHF
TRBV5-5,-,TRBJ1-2,CASSPGFYYGYTF